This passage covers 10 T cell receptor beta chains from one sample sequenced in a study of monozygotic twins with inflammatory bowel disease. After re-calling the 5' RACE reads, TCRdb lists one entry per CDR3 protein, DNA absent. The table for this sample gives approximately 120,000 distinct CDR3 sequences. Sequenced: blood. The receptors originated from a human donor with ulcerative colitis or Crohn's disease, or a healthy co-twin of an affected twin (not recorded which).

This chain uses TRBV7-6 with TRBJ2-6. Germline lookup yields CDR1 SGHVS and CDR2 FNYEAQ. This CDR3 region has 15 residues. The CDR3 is CASSPRSDGANVLTF. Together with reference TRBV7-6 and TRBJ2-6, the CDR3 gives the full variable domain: GAGVSQSPRYKVTKRGQDVALRCDPISGHVSLYWYRQALGQGPEFLTYFNYEAQQDKSGLPNDRFSAERPEGSISTLTIQRTEQRDSAMYRCASSPRSDGANVLTFGAGSRLTVL.

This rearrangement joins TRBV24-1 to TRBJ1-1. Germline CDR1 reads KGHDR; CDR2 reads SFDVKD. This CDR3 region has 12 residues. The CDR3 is CATSAGNTEAFF.

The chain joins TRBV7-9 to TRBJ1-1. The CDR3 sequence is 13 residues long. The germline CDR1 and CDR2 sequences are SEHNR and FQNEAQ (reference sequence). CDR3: CASSRVWGTEAFF.

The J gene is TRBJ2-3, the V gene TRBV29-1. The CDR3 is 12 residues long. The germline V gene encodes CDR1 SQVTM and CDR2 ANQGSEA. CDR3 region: CSLTEGTDTQYF.

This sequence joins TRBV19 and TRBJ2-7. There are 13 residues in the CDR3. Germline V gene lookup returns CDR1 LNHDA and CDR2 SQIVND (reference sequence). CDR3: CASSIGLSYEQYF.

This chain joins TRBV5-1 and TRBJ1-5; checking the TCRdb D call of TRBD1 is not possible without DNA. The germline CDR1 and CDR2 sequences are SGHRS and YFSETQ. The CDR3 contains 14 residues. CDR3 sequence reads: CASSSGQTNQPQHF.

The CDR3 here is CASSQRGTGYEQYF. The chain employs TRBV4-2 and TRBJ2-7; TCRdb indicates TRBD1, and absent DNA this call remains unverified. This CDR3 spans 14 amino acids. Germline-derived CDR1 and CDR2 are LGHNA and YNFKEQ.

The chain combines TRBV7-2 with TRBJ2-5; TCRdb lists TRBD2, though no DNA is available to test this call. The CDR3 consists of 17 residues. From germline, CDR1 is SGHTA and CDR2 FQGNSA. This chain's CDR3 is CASSSRGLAGELETQYF.

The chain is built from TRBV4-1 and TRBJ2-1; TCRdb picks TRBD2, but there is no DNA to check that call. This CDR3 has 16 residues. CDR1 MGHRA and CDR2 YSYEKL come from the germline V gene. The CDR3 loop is CASSQDRRAEYNEQFF.

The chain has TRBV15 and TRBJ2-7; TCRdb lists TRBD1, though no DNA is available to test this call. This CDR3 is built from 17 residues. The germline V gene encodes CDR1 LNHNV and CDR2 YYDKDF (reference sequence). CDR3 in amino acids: CATSRALSGAGNYEQYF.